This T cell receptor beta chain stems from a study of shared clonotypes between healthy human individuals. Notes on the study in general: In contrast to clonotypes shared by all four donors, non-shared clonotypes had lower generation probabilities. A small donor pool kept down the genetic and exposure-history diversity that was represented. Sharing across four donors was seen in 4% to 5.5% of naive CD4 clonotypes.

Assay used: immunoSEQ multiplex PCR; TCRdb lists only in-frame clones, some missing. The repertoire holds roughly 1 million clones, roughly 75% seen once, with approximately 1.5% in the top ten. V gave up 8 bases and J gave up 3 bases, with 8 bases separating them. There are 11 residues in the CDR3. Germline V gene data show CDR1 as MNHNS and CDR2 as SASEGT. This clone was seen a handful of times. Its antigen is not known. The TCR was taken from a man aged 18 to 30 in good health. The chain couples TRBV6-1 to TRBJ2-7; a weak D match, TRBD1 (5 bases). The sample was memory CD4+ T cells sorted from blood. The subset is: CD45RA-negative fraction. Here the CDR3 DNA reads TGTGCCAGCGTCGACAGCTACGAGCAGTACTTC. It specifies CASVDSYEQYF.